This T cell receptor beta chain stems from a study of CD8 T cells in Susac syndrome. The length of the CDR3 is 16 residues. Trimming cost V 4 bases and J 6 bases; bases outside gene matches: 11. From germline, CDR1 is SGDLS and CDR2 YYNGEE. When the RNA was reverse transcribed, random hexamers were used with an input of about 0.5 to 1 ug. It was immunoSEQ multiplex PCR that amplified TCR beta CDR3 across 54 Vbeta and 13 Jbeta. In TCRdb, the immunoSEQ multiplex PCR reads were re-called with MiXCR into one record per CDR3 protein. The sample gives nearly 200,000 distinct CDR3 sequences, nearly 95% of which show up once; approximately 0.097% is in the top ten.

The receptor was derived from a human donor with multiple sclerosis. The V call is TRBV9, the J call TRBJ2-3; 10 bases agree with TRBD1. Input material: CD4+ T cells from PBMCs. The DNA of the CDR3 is TGTGCCAGCAGCCTTGGGACAGGGGCACGATCTGATACGCAGTATTTT. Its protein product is CASSLGTGARSDTQYF.